One and the same sample provided the 10 T cell receptor beta chains below, sequenced in a study of regulatory T cells in long-lasting Graves disease. Documented time point: persistent/refractory GD, antithyroid drugs over 5 years with positive TRAb. RNA isolated from PBMCs was used to make the TCR library. Arm-PCR of CDR3 regions with iRepertoire HTBI primers generated TCR beta libraries. TCRdb ran MiXCR on the multiplex PCR reads and lists one entry per CDR3 protein. The table includes more than 650,000 distinct CDR3 sequences, approximately 31% detected once. The starting material was peripheral blood mononuclear cells (PBMCs), obtained when the disease was refractory, from a patient treated with antithyroid drugs. Receptors were obtained from a female donor with Graves disease.

The chain recombines TRBV11-2 with TRBJ2-7; no reliable D call. With 3 bases removed from V and 1 base from J, the gap between germline ends came to 19 bases. Looked up from germline, CDR1 is SGHAT and CDR2 is FQNNGV. The CDR3 consists of 17 residues. The CDR3 nucleotides read TGTGCCAGCAGCTTTCGGACCGGAGCGTCTAGATCCTACGAGCAGTACTTC. Translating it yields CASSFRTGASRSYEQYF.

This clonotype was detected a few times. CDR3 protein: CASSFSPTWECYEQYF. Here the CDR3 DNA reads TGCGCCAGCAGCTTTTCCCCTACCTGGGAGTGCTACGAGCAGTACTTC. This chain connects TRBV5-1 to TRBJ2-7, with TRBD2 as a possible D gene (5 bases). Trimming removed 2 bases from V and 3 bases from J, with 18 bases in between. Germline lookup yields CDR1 SGHRS and CDR2 YFSETQ. The CDR3 sequence is 16 residues long.

The table lists this clonotype with many counts. J is TRBJ1-2 and V is TRBV12-3 or TRBV12-4; D remains ambiguous. The ends were cut back, 7 bases at V and 2 bases at J, with 11 bases in the middle. This CDR3 is 13 amino acids long. CDR3 nucleotide sequence: TGTGCCAGCACCTATATGGAGAACTATGGCTACACCTTC. Encoded protein: CASTYMENYGYTF.

This clonotype was found a few times. J is TRBJ1-1 and V is TRBV20-1; a possible D gene is TRBD1 (6 bases). Trimming stripped 0 bases from V and 8 bases from J, with 10 bases between. CDR1 is DFQATT, CDR2 SNEGSKA, per germline (reference sequence). The CDR3 loop spans 12 amino acids. CDR3 residues: CSAREPQGEAFF. The CDR3 nucleotides are TGCAGTGCTAGAGAGCCTCAGGGGGAAGCTTTCTTT.

This clonotype was detected only a few times. The chain couples TRBV10-2 to TRBJ1-1, with no clear D. From germline, CDR1 is WSHSY and CDR2 SAAADI. The CDR3 sequence is 13 residues long. Trimming stripped 7 bases from V and 4 bases from J, with 13 bases between. The CDR3 nucleotides read TGCGCCAGCATGGGCGGTGACACCACTGAAGCTTTCTTT. Amino acids: CASMGGDTTEAFF.

The chain carries TRBV12-3 or TRBV12-4 and TRBJ2-2; weak D call: TRBD1 (6 bases). The CDR3 totals 14 residues. The germline V and J ends were trimmed by 6 bases and 5 bases, with 13 bases remaining between them. CDR3 sequence reads: CASSYTTGTGELFF. The CDR3 nucleotides read TGTGCCAGCAGCTACACAACAGGGACCGGGGAGCTGTTTTTT.

The rearrangement uses TRBV29-1 and TRBJ2-7; D call uncertain. Trimming shortened V by 6 bases and J by 3 bases, and 9 bases separated the two germline ends. The V gene's germline CDR1 is SQVTM and CDR2 ANQGSEA. The CDR3 sequence is 11 residues long. CDR3 region: CSVVNSYEQYF. In DNA form, the CDR3 reads TGCAGCGTCGTGAATAGCTACGAGCAGTACTTC.

Ten or more counts support this clonotype. The rearrangement uses TRBV6-5 and TRBJ1-2, with D hard to call. V shed 6 bases and J shed 2 bases, with 13 bases lying between them. CDR3 length: 14 residues. Germline V gives CDR1 MNHEY, CDR2 SVGAGI. CDR3 bases: TGTGCCAGCAGCTACGGGCAGGTCAACTATGGCTACACCTTC. Translated, it gives CASSYGQVNYGYTF.

The chain is built from TRBV10-3 and TRBJ2-3; no definite D call. The ends were cut back, 3 bases at V and 0 bases at J, with 7 bases in the middle. Germline CDR1 and CDR2: ENHRY and SYGVKD. The CDR3 loop spans 14 amino acids. The CDR3 reads CAISERSSTDTQYF. For the CDR3, the DNA is TGTGCCATCAGTGAAAGGTCAAGCACAGATACGCAGTATTTT.

This clonotype was picked up a small number of times. The V and J genes are TRBV20-1 and TRBJ1-4; maybe TRBD1 (5 bases). Germline CDR1 DFQATT, CDR2 SNEGSKA (reference sequence). The CDR3 contains 15 residues. V lost 0 bases and J lost 6, with 14 bases in between. The CDR3 here is CSARDDRGWDEKLFF. For the CDR3, the DNA is TGCAGTGCTAGAGATGATCGGGGGTGGGATGAAAAACTGTTTTTT.